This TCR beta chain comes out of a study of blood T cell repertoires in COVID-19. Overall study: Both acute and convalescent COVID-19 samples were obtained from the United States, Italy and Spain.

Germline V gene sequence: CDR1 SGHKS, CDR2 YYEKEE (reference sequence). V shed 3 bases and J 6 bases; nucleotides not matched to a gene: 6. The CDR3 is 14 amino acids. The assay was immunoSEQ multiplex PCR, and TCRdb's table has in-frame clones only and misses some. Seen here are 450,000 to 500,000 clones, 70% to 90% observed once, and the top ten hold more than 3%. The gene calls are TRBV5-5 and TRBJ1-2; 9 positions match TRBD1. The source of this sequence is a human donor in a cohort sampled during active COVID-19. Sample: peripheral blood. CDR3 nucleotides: TGTGCCAGCAGCTGGGGAACAGGGGGCGATGGCTACACCTTC. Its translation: CASSWGTGGDGYTF.